Listed here are 9 T cell receptor beta chains from one sample, sequenced in a study of T-cell memory formation after mild COVID-19. TCRdb fed the 5' RACE reads into MiXCR, producing one record per CDR3 protein. Of about 620,000 distinct CDR3 sequences in the sample, about 20% were seen once. The specimen was PBMCs or a T cell subset sorted from them (not recorded which). The receptors were sampled from an adult woman who had mild COVID-19 (a few samples of this study predate the infection). Cell type and time point are not known.

This clonotype was detected only a few times. V is TRBV4-1 and J is TRBJ2-5, with D perhaps matching TRBD1 (6 bases). V shed 1 base and J shed 3 bases, with 15 bases lying between them. CDR3 length: 16 residues. Germline V gives CDR1 MGHRA, CDR2 YSYEKL. This chain's CDR3 is CASSQVWGTIEETQYF. CDR3 DNA sequence: TGCGCCAGCAGCCAAGTCTGGGGGACAATTGAAGAGACCCAGTACTTC.

This clonotype was detected a few times. The chain combines TRBV7-6 with TRBJ2-2; 7 bases line up with TRBD1. Germline V CDR1 and CDR2: SGHVS, FNYEAQ. The J segment lost 4 bases and the V segment lost 3 bases, leaving 5 bases of the junction unmatched. The CDR3 has 15 amino acids. The CDR3 sequence: CASSFEQGITGELFF. For the CDR3, the DNA is TGTGCCAGCAGCTTCGAACAGGGGATCACCGGGGAGCTGTTTTTT.

Only a few counts were recorded for this clonotype. The chain carries TRBV19 and TRBJ2-2, with 7 bases lining up with TRBD1. The CDR3 length is 15 residues. Germline V CDR1 and CDR2: LNHDA, SQIVND (reference sequence). V gave up 6 bases and J gave up 1 base; unmatched junction bases: 5. The CDR3 loop reads CASRVRTGNTGELFF. The CDR3 nucleotides are TGTGCCAGTAGAGTGAGGACAGGGAACACCGGGGAGCTGTTTTTT.

This clonotype occurred a few times. The chain recombines TRBV20-1 with TRBJ1-2; 11 bases are a match to TRBD1. This CDR3 is 15 amino acids long. V was clipped by 0 bases and J by 3 bases; unmatched bases: 3. The germline V gene has CDR1 DFQATT and CDR2 SNEGSKA (reference sequence). CDR3 amino acids: CSARDGGQGDYGYTF. For the CDR3, the DNA is TGCAGTGCTAGAGACGGGGGACAGGGGGACTATGGCTACACCTTC.

This clonotype was seen more than once but under ten times. The V gene is TRBV7-2, the J gene TRBJ1-6; D not certain. This CDR3 region has 12 residues. V lost 3 bases and J 8 bases, leaving 5 bases between the germline ends. The germline CDR1 and CDR2 sequences are SGHTA and FQGNSA. The CDR3, as DNA: TGTGCCAGCAGCTTCTCCCATTCACCCCTCCACTTT. Protein: CASSFSHSPLHF.

As regards this clonotype: One end of the junction fails to match germline, which may point to a read error. The chain uses TRBV11-2 and TRBJ2-3, with D maybe TRBD2 (6 bases). The V gene's germline CDR1 is SGHAT and CDR2 FQNNGV. This CDR3 contains 11 residues. CDR3 residues: CASSLAGEAHF. The CDR3 DNA is TGTGCCAGCAGCTTAGCGGGGGAGGCCCATTTT. Full variable domain (remainder filled in from reference TRBV11-2 and TRBJ2-3): EAGVAQSPRYKIIEKRQSVAFWCNPISGHATLYWYQQILGQGPKLLIQFQNNGVVDDSQLPKDRFSAERLKGVDSTLKIQPAKLEDSAVYLCASSLAGEAHFGPGTRLTVL.

The rearrangement uses TRBV29-1 and TRBJ1-2; D gene ambiguous. Looked up from germline, CDR1 is SQVTM and CDR2 is ANQGSEA. This CDR3 has 13 amino acids. The V end was cut by 2 bases, the J end by 5 bases, with 12 bases between. CDR3 nucleotide sequence: TGCAGCGTTGAACAAGTACGGGAATATGGCTACACCTTC. It translates to CSVEQVREYGYTF.

This clonotype was counted only a few times. The chain employs TRBV5-5 and TRBJ1-5; D is unresolved. CDR3 size: 15 residues. The V and J ends lost 3 bases and 0 bases respectively, with 10 bases between them. Germline values: CDR1 SGHKS, CDR2 YYEKEE (reference sequence). The CDR3 loop reads CASSSYRYSNQPQHF. The CDR3 DNA reads TGTGCCAGCAGCTCTTATAGGTATAGCAATCAGCCCCAGCATTTT.

The V call is TRBV30, the J call TRBJ2-7; no clear D gene. This CDR3 comprises 16 residues. Germline V lookup: CDR1 GTSNPN, CDR2 SVGIG (reference sequence). V was cut by 3 bases and J by 3 bases, with 21 bases left in between. The DNA for the CDR3 is TGTGCCTGGAGCCCTGAACCACCTCCTATCTACTACGAGCAGTACTTC. It is translated as CAWSPEPPPIYYEQYF.